This T cell receptor (beta chain) comes out of a study of radiotherapy plus CTLA-4 blockade in lung cancer. Study overall: Objective responses arose in about 17% of patients, and under 40% experienced disease control. The study, taken as a whole, reports: TCR clones of tumor origin grew in blood after radiotherapy plus ipilimumab.

The trim removed 5 bases at V and 6 bases at J, leaving 10 bases unmatched. Looked up from germline, CDR1 is SGHRS and CDR2 is YFSETQ. CDR3 size: 14 residues. On this clone: The antigen remains unidentified.

TCRdb's table, derived via immunoSEQ multiplex PCR, lists solely in-frame clones and lacks some. The top ten clones hold roughly 15% of a sample with around 70,000 clones, 70% to 80% of them seen once. The receptor was derived from a human donor with non-small cell lung cancer whose response to radiotherapy plus ipilimumab could not be evaluated. Some clones in this sample may be carry-over from other donors' samples. The specimen comprised peripheral blood, sampled from a patient treated with radiotherapy plus ipilimumab. This chain joins TRBV5-1 and TRBJ2-7, with 8 bases identical to TRBD1. The CDR3 region has the DNA TGCGCCAGCAGGATGGGACAGGAGTTACGCGAGCAGTACTTC. It encodes CASRMGQELREQYF.